This TCR beta chain was captured in a study of blood T cell repertoires in COVID-19. At the level of the study: T cells, B-cell-depleted T cells, or PBMCs provided the cDNA or gDNA that served as material.

J was trimmed by 7 bases and V by 4 bases; bases with no gene match: 18. Germline-derived CDR1 and CDR2 are SEHNR and FQNEAQ (reference sequence). The CDR3 totals 17 residues. The assay was immunoSEQ multiplex PCR, and TCRdb's table has in-frame clones only and misses some. Here the sample spans some 200,000 clones, 65% to 85% being singletons. The origin of this receptor is a man aged 35 to 55 who had recovered from COVID-19. The source material was PBMCs or T cells enriched from blood (not recorded which). V usage is TRBV7-9 and J usage is TRBJ2-7; TRBD1 aligns across 8 bases. CDR3 sequence reads: CASSSVLGTGLRIEQYF. The DNA of the CDR3 is TGTGCCAGCAGCTCCGTGCTGGGGACAGGTCTTCGGATAGAGCAGTACTTC.